The 30 T cell receptor beta chains listed next were all sequenced from one sample in a study of blood T cells in healthy people across ages. Sample-barcoded 5' priming and a J-beta primer mix drove a second PCR of about 6 to 12 cycles. Each CDR3 protein is one row after TCRdb ran MiXCR on the 5' RACE reads. The sample consists of approximately 800,000 distinct CDR3 sequences, around 34% of them appearing once. Material: blood. The receptors originated from a man between 18 and 35 years old in good health.

The chain carries TRBV11-1 and TRBJ2-7; TRBD1 aligns across 7 bases. The ends lost 5 bases at V and 7 bases at J; junction bases unmatched: 14. The germline CDR1 and CDR2 sequences are SGHAT and FQDESV (reference sequence). CDR3 length: 15 amino acids. The CDR3 spells CASSRDSSSYNEQYF. The DNA of the CDR3 is TGTGCCAGCAGCCGGGACAGCAGCTCCTACAATGAGCAGTACTTC.

The gene calls are TRBV6-1 and TRBJ2-1; 9 nucleotides line up with TRBD2. V shed 3 bases, J shed 3 bases, and the junction held 6 bases outside the gene matches. Per germline, CDR1 MNHNS and CDR2 SASEGT. The length of the CDR3 is 16 residues. The CDR3 DNA reads as TGTGCCAGCAGTGACCCTAGCGGGGCGGACTACAATGAGCAGTTCTTC. As protein: CASSDPSGADYNEQFF.

The chain recombines TRBV6-1 with TRBJ2-7; 8 nucleotides align to TRBD1. The CDR3 is 13 residues long. The V gene's germline CDR1 is MNHNS and CDR2 SASEGT. The V segment lost 8 bases and the J segment 4 bases; nucleotides outside the gene matches: 7. The CDR3 region has the DNA TGTGCCAGCGCTCGGGACAGGCTTTACGAGCAGTACTTC. This sequence encodes CASARDRLYEQYF.

This clonotype has just a few counts. The V call is TRBV20-1, the J call TRBJ1-2, with D perhaps TRBD1 (5 bases). Germline V lookup: CDR1 DFQATT, CDR2 SNEGSKA (reference sequence). Trimming took 6 bases from V and 3 from J, leaving 26 bases between them. CDR3 length: 17 residues. CDR3 residues: CSASVIQAGWGYYGYTF. The CDR3 region has the DNA TGCAGTGCCTCAGTTATACAGGCAGGGTGGGGATACTATGGCTACACCTTC.

This clonotype was seen a handful of times. The chain has TRBV9 and TRBJ2-3, with D tentatively TRBD2 (5 bases). The germline V and J ends were trimmed by 0 bases and 5 bases, with 13 bases remaining between them. The CDR3 spans 15 residues. Germline-derived CDR1 and CDR2 are SGDLS and YYNGEE. The CDR3 sequence is CASSVVTEGIDTQYF. The CDR3 DNA is TGTGCCAGCAGCGTAGTAACAGAGGGAATAGATACGCAGTATTTT.

V gene TRBV10-3 combines with J gene TRBJ2-1; TRBD2 matches at 11 bases. Unmatched junction bases numbered 13, after V lost 6 bases and J lost 9 bases. Germline V lookup: CDR1 ENHRY, CDR2 SYGVKD. The CDR3 runs 16 residues. For the CDR3, the DNA is TGTGCCATCAGCAGAAGTAGCGGGGGGGCGATGCGTGAGCAGTTCTTC. Residues: CAISRSSGGAMREQFF.

This clonotype was recorded a few times. This chain joins TRBV12-3 or TRBV12-4 and TRBJ1-1, with D possibly being TRBD1 (6 bases). Trimming took off 6 bases at V and 4 bases at J, with 18 bases between the two ends. CDR3 length: 15 amino acids. The CDR3 is CASSRWGGAATEAFF. The CDR3 DNA is TGTGCCAGCAGCCGTTGGGGGGGCGCGGCCACTGAAGCTTTCTTT.

The rearrangement uses TRBV4-1 and TRBJ1-4; unclear D gene. Trimming pared 1 base from V and 7 bases from J, leaving 7 bases between. The length of the CDR3 is 13 residues. Germline V gene lookup returns CDR1 MGHRA and CDR2 YSYEKL. The CDR3 region has the DNA TGCGCCAGCAGCCAAGCGGTCCCTGAAAAACTGTTTTTT. Residues: CASSQAVPEKLFF.

A note on this clonotype: A clone one base away is much larger, so this may be a read error. This chain uses TRBV5-6 with TRBJ2-1; 8 bases map to TRBD2. Germline V gives CDR1 SGHDT, CDR2 YYEEEE. The CDR3 runs to 15 residues. The V and J ends lost 5 bases and 6 bases, in that order; junction bases with no gene match: 10. CDR3 DNA sequence: TGTGCCAGCAGGAAAAGCGGGGGCCCATGCAATGAGCAGTTCTTC. Its protein product is CASRKSGGPCNEQFF.

This clonotype was recorded a few times. The junction differs from germline at one of its ends, possibly a read error. J is TRBJ2-5 and V is TRBV12-3 or TRBV12-4; D call uncertain. The CDR3 contains 14 residues. As DNA, the CDR3 is TGTGCCGGCAGTCCCTCCCCAAACCTTGAGACCCAGTACTTC. Its translation: CAGSPSPNLETQYF.

This rearrangement joins TRBV4-1 to TRBJ1-2, with D maybe TRBD1 (5 bases). CDR3 size: 16 residues. Trimming removed 1 base at V and 5 bases at J, with 17 bases between. Germline V lookup: CDR1 MGHRA, CDR2 YSYEKL. The CDR3 protein is CASSQVWGRDSYGYTF. In DNA, the CDR3 is TGCGCCAGCAGCCAAGTGTGGGGGAGGGACTCATATGGCTACACCTTC.

The chain couples TRBV6-6 to TRBJ1-6; D uncertain. V lost 7 bases to trimming and J lost 7 bases, with 11 bases between them. CDR1 and CDR2 (germline): MNHNY, SVGAGI (reference sequence). The CDR3 runs 13 residues. The CDR3 spells CASIDDPNSPLHF. The CDR3, as DNA: TGTGCCAGCATCGACGACCCCAATTCACCCCTCCACTTT.

This clonotype was recorded a few times. Its ends do not fully match the called genes, so a read error is possible. This rearrangement joins TRBV20-1 to TRBJ1-6, with TRBD1 matching 10 bases. The CDR3 is 14 amino acids. From germline, CDR1 is DFQATT and CDR2 SNEGSKA (reference sequence). This CDR3 reads CSATPGQGTSPPHF. CDR3 DNA: TGCAGTGCTACTCCGGGACAGGGGACTTCTCCCCCCCACTTT.

This sequence joins TRBV20-1 and TRBJ1-5, with D perhaps matching TRBD1 (6 bases). Germline loops: CDR1 DFQATT, CDR2 SNEGSKA (reference sequence). Trimming removed 1 base at V and 3 bases at J, with 13 bases between. This CDR3 region has 15 residues. The CDR3 reads CSARGRGNNNQPQHF. In nucleotides, the CDR3 is TGCAGTGCTAGAGGCAGGGGAAATAACAATCAGCCCCAGCATTTT.

The chain links TRBV7-3 to TRBJ2-6; the match to TRBD1 covers 9 bases. Germline V gene data show CDR1 as SGHTA and CDR2 as FQGTGA. The CDR3 spans 17 residues. The trim removed 5 bases at V and 2 bases at J, leaving 7 bases unmatched. The chain's CDR3 is CASSPGTGNTGANVLTF. The DNA for the CDR3 is TGTGCCAGCAGCCCCGGGACAGGGAACACTGGGGCCAACGTCCTGACTTTC.

This clonotype was observed a handful of times. The gene calls are TRBV2 and TRBJ2-5; TRBD1 or TRBD2 may be the D gene (5 bases each). The length of the CDR3 is 15 residues. The germline V gene has CDR1 SNHLY and CDR2 FYNNEI. V was clipped by 4 bases and J by 1 base, with 13 bases between them. CDR3 DNA: TGTGCCAGCAGTGGAGCCGGGGCCGGCCAAGAGACCCAGTACTTC. Encoded protein: CASSGAGAGQETQYF. Full variable domain (remainder filled in from reference TRBV2 and TRBJ2-5): EPEVTQTPSHQVTQMGQEVILRCVPISNHLYFYWYRQILGQKVEFLVSFYNNEISEKSEIFDDQFSVERPDGSNFTLKIRSTKLEDSAMYFCASSGAGAGQETQYFGPGTRLLVL.

The chain uses TRBV10-3 and TRBJ1-2; D remains ambiguous. Germline V CDR1 and CDR2: ENHRY, SYGVKD. The CDR3 is made up of 13 amino acids. The V gene lost 3 bases and the J gene lost 8 bases, with 13 bases spanning the gap. CDR3 nucleotides: TGTGCCATCAGTGACCCGGTAGAGGGCGGCTACACCTTC. Translation gives CAISDPVEGGYTF.

This clonotype was seen a single time. V gene TRBV29-1 combines with J gene TRBJ2-3; 9 nucleotides match TRBD1. Losses at the gene ends were 6 bases for V and 3 bases for J; bases not matched to a gene: 7. This CDR3 has 14 residues. CDR1 is SQVTM, CDR2 ANQGSEA, per germline. CDR3 DNA sequence: TGCAGCGTCGGACTCGGGACAGGGACAGATACGCAGTATTTT. Its translation: CSVGLGTGTDTQYF.

This sequence joins TRBV5-5 and TRBJ2-7; possible D gene TRBD1, 5 bases. CDR1 is SGHKS and CDR2 is YYEKEE in the germline V gene (reference sequence). V lost 3 bases, J lost 2 bases, and 9 bases lay in between. The CDR3 spans 13 residues. The CDR3 coding sequence is TGTGCCAGCAGCTCGGCAGGGCCCTACGAGCAGTACTTC. Its protein product is CASSSAGPYEQYF. The full variable domain, completed using reference TRBV5-5 and TRBJ2-7, is DAGVTQSPTHLIKTRGQQVTLRCSPISGHKSVSWYQQVLGQGPQFIFQYYEKEERGRGNFPDRFSARQFPNYSSELNVNALLLGDSALYLCASSSAGPYEQYFGPGTRLTVT.

This clonotype was counted many times. The chain's CDR3 is CASRTGGYEQFF. DNA of the CDR3: TGTGCCAGCAGGACAGGGGGCTATGAGCAGTTCTTC. V is TRBV12-3 or TRBV12-4 and J is TRBJ2-1, with 10 nucleotides matching TRBD1. The CDR3 loop spans 12 amino acids. Trimming cost V 6 bases and J 8 bases; bases outside gene matches: 1.

This clonotype appeared a single time. J is TRBJ1-2 and V is TRBV12-3 or TRBV12-4, with D maybe TRBD1 (5 bases). The CDR3 length is 15 residues. Trimming removed 6 bases from V and 5 bases from J, with 19 bases in between. CDR3 sequence (DNA): TGTGCCAGCAGCCCTACGCAGGGTCAATATTATGGCTACACCTTC. Residues: CASSPTQGQYYGYTF.

The gene calls are TRBV7-9 and TRBJ1-1; no reliable D call. CDR3 length: 17 amino acids. Trimming pared 1 base from V and 1 base from J, leaving 16 bases between. Germline V CDR1 and CDR2: SEHNR, FQNEAQ (reference sequence). The CDR3 DNA is TGTGCCAGCAGCTTAGTGGTCAGGATGACCACGAACACTGAAGCTTTCTTT. This encodes CASSLVVRMTTNTEAFF.

The rearrangement uses TRBV2 and TRBJ1-2; D remains ambiguous. This CDR3 is built from 15 residues. V was trimmed by 0 bases and J by 0 bases, leaving 8 bases between them. Germline V gene sequence: CDR1 SNHLY, CDR2 FYNNEI. The CDR3 bases are TGTGCCAGCAGTGAAGCCGCCCAACCTAACTATGGCTACACCTTC. Protein: CASSEAAQPNYGYTF.

This clonotype came up many times. This chain uses TRBV12-3 or TRBV12-4 with TRBJ2-7; D could derive from TRBD1 or TRBD2 (5 bases each). Trimming took 5 bases from V and 0 from J, leaving 14 bases between them. This CDR3 region has 15 residues. DNA for the CDR3: TGTGCCAGCAGTATGGGTTCAGGGAGCTCCTACGAGCAGTACTTC. Translation gives CASSMGSGSSYEQYF.

The chain couples TRBV12-3 or TRBV12-4 to TRBJ1-4; D unresolved. The CDR3 consists of 15 residues. V was cut by 5 bases and J by 0 bases, with 10 bases left in between. The CDR3 region is CASSPDLATNEKLFF. As DNA, the CDR3 is TGTGCCAGCAGTCCCGACCTCGCAACTAATGAAAAACTGTTTTTT.

This clonotype was picked up a small number of times. A much larger clone lies a single base off, so this may be a read error. The chain is built from TRBV7-8 and TRBJ2-1; D ambiguous. CDR1 SGHVS and CDR2 FQNEAQ come from the germline V gene. V lost 0 bases, J lost 13 bases, and 22 bases lay in between. The CDR3 loop spans 16 amino acids. The CDR3 sequence: CASSLASSWFLETQFF. The CDR3 DNA follows: TGTGCCAGCAGCTTAGCCTCTAGTTGGTTTCTAGAGACCCAGTTCTTC.

V and J are TRBV7-2 and TRBJ2-5; D is undetermined. The DNA end is more similar to TRBJ2-7, so the J call may be wrong. Germline assignment: CDR1 SGHTA and CDR2 FQGNSA. The CDR3 extends over 12 amino acids. CDR3 loop: CTSSFLTYEQYF. The DNA of the CDR3 is TGTACCAGCAGCTTCCTTACATACGAGCAGTACTTC.

This clonotype was seen ten or more times. The chain carries TRBV6-2 or TRBV6-3 and TRBJ2-7; D uncertain. The length of the CDR3 is 12 residues. The V gene lost 6 bases and the J gene lost 2 bases, with 8 bases spanning the gap. The V gene's germline CDR1 is MNHEY and CDR2 SVGEGT. The CDR3 DNA follows: TGTGCCAGCAGATCACTTACCTACGAGCAGTACTTC. It is translated as CASRSLTYEQYF.

The genes are TRBV5-1 and TRBJ2-2; no firm D call. This CDR3 comprises 16 residues. V was cut by 4 bases and J by 0 bases, with 13 bases left in between. Germline V gene data show CDR1 as SGHRS and CDR2 as YFSETQ. CDR3: CASSPDSNSNTGELFF. The CDR3 DNA sequence: TGCGCCAGCAGCCCCGACTCCAACTCGAACACCGGGGAGCTGTTTTTT.

This chain connects TRBV20-1 to TRBJ1-1; TRBD1 aligns across 9 bases. The CDR3 has 13 amino acids. With 5 bases clipped from V and 4 bases from J, the junction kept 5 bases outside the gene matches. Germline loops: CDR1 DFQATT, CDR2 SNEGSKA (reference sequence). This CDR3 is CSAYRGPGTEAFF. The DNA for the CDR3 is TGCAGTGCTTACAGGGGGCCGGGCACTGAAGCTTTCTTT.